The 23 T cell receptor beta chains given below trace back to one sample, sequenced in a study of OX40 agonist ivuxolimab in advanced cancers. Libraries were made using the immunoSEQ multiplex PCR assay. TCRdb limited this immuneACCESS table to in-frame rearrangements with V and J called. A share of clones is missing; checked studies link under half to unresolved V genes, and the rest is unexplained. This sample gives under 25,000 clones in total; about 70% of them show up just once. The ten largest clones capture 25% to 40% of the sample. The sample was CD4+ or CD8+ T cells sorted from blood, taken in a trial of the OX40 agonist ivuxolimab. The receptors derive from an adult with an advanced solid tumor such as melanoma, head and neck, liver or kidney cancer.

The gene calls are TRBV11-2 and TRBJ2-7; D uncertain. V lost 0 bases and J lost 2, with 8 bases in between. CDR1 and CDR2 from the germline V gene are SGHAT and FQNNGV. This CDR3 has 14 residues. The CDR3 region is CASSLEDGAYEQYF. CDR3 coding DNA: TGTGCCAGCAGCTTAGAGGACGGCGCCTACGAGCAGTACTTC.

The chain uses TRBV6-1 and TRBJ2-5, with TRBD2 matching over 13 bases. V shed 2 bases, J shed 5 bases, and the junction held 11 bases outside the gene matches. Germline V gives CDR1 MNHNS, CDR2 SASEGT. The CDR3 runs to 18 residues. The CDR3 sequence: CASSEMTSGGMSRETQYF. DNA for the CDR3: TGTGCCAGCAGTGAAATGACTAGCGGGGGGATGAGTAGGGAGACCCAGTACTTC.

A few counts support this clone. This chain connects TRBV2 to TRBJ2-2; maybe TRBD1 (6 bases). The CDR3 is 13 residues long. V lost 9 bases and J 6 bases, leaving 14 bases between the germline ends. Germline V gene data show CDR1 as SNHLY and CDR2 as FYNNEI. In nucleotides, the CDR3 is TGTGCCAGGGGGGCTGGAAACTCCGGGGAGCTGTTTTTT. Residues: CARGAGNSGELFF.

The chain has TRBV28 and TRBJ2-7; a weak D match, TRBD1 (5 bases). V dropped 2 bases and J dropped 3 bases, with 5 bases sitting between them. The germline V gene has CDR1 MDHEN and CDR2 SYDVKM. The CDR3 extends over 12 amino acids. The DNA for the CDR3 is TGTGCCAGCAGTTTAGACAGCTACGAGCAGTACTTC. This translates into CASSLDSYEQYF.

This chain connects TRBV11-3 to TRBJ2-1; the match to TRBD1 covers 10 bases. CDR3 size: 15 residues. J lost 7 bases, V lost 5 bases, and 8 bases had no gene match. CDR1 is SGHNT, CDR2 YENEEA, per germline. For the CDR3, the DNA is TGTGCCAGCAGCCGACGACAGGGGGCAGGTAATGAGCAGTTCTTC. Its translation is CASSRRQGAGNEQFF.

The chain carries TRBV14 and TRBJ1-2; D gene unclear. Germline CDR1 and CDR2: SGHDN and FVKESK. CDR3 length: 14 amino acids. V lost 1 base to trimming and J lost 3 bases, with 9 bases between them. CDR3: CASSQAWADYGYTF. The CDR3 coding sequence is TGTGCCAGCAGCCAAGCTTGGGCCGACTATGGCTACACCTTC.

The chain couples TRBV7-7 to TRBJ2-5; the D gene is possibly TRBD1 (5 bases). The CDR3 consists of 15 residues. The germline V gene has CDR1 SSHAT and CDR2 FNYEAQ (reference sequence). Trimming took 1 base from V and 1 from J, leaving 10 bases between them. This chain's CDR3 is CASSLGGTGQETQYF. The DNA of the CDR3 is TGTGCCAGCAGCTTAGGCGGTACAGGCCAAGAGACCCAGTACTTC.

V is TRBV9 and J is TRBJ2-7; 8 nucleotides align to TRBD1. From germline, CDR1 is SGDLS and CDR2 YYNGEE. The CDR3 covers 15 residues. J was trimmed by 4 bases and V by 4 bases; bases with no gene match: 10. Written as DNA, the CDR3 is TGTGCCAGCAGCCCAGGATCAGGGGGCGTTTACGAGCAGTACTTC. Translated: CASSPGSGGVYEQYF.

The genes are TRBV28 and TRBJ1-6; D may be TRBD1 (6 bases). The V gene lost 6 bases and the J gene lost 5 bases, with 14 bases spanning the gap. Germline-derived CDR1 and CDR2 are MDHEN and SYDVKM. This CDR3 spans 15 amino acids. CDR3 DNA sequence: TGTGCCAGCAGACTAGGGACAACTAATAATTCACCCCTCCACTTT. Encoded protein: CASRLGTTNNSPLHF.

The J gene is TRBJ2-1, the V gene TRBV7-3, with D perhaps given as TRBD1 or TRBD2 (5 bases each). V lost 5 bases to trimming and J lost 6 bases, with 17 bases between them. This CDR3 region has 15 residues. CDR1 and CDR2 (germline): SGHTA, FQGTGA. This CDR3 reads CASSPPSGQTNEQFF. CDR3 in DNA: TGTGCCAGCAGCCCCCCCAGCGGACAAACCAATGAGCAGTTCTTC.

This clone was detected only once. The chain is built from TRBV27 and TRBJ2-2, with a weak D call TRBD2 (5 bases). The CDR3 sequence is 14 residues long. V lost 3 bases to trimming and J lost 5 bases, with 10 bases between them. Germline CDR1 reads MNHEY; CDR2 reads SMNVEV (reference sequence). The CDR3 is CASSFRGRTGELFF. The DNA for the CDR3 is TGTGCCAGCAGTTTTCGGGGTCGTACCGGGGAGCTGTTTTTT.

The chain recombines TRBV19 with TRBJ2-5; a weak D match, TRBD1 (6 bases). V dropped 3 bases and J dropped 0 bases, with 14 bases sitting between them. The germline CDR1 and CDR2 sequences are LNHDA and SQIVND (reference sequence). The CDR3 has 16 residues. The CDR3 nucleotides are TGTGCCAGTAGTATTTTAACAGGGACCGACCAAGAGACCCAGTACTTC. The encoded protein is CASSILTGTDQETQYF.

The chain combines TRBV28 with TRBJ2-5; D possibly matches TRBD1 or TRBD2 (5 bases each). V was trimmed by 2 bases and J by 8 bases, leaving 15 bases between them. The V gene's germline CDR1 is MDHEN and CDR2 SYDVKM. The CDR3 is 14 amino acids. In DNA form, the CDR3 reads TGTGCCAGCAGTTTACTCCAGGGACCCTTCACCCAGTACTTC. It specifies CASSLLQGPFTQYF.

The V gene is TRBV19, the J gene TRBJ1-1; no reliable D call. This CDR3 spans 14 amino acids. Trimming removed 8 bases at V and 5 bases at J, with 18 bases between. Germline CDR1 LNHDA, CDR2 SQIVND (reference sequence). The CDR3 nucleotides read TGTGCCAGTGCCGGTGTCCCGCCCGGGACTGAAGCTTTCTTT. Encoded protein: CASAGVPPGTEAFF.

V is TRBV7-2 and J is TRBJ2-5; D is perhaps TRBD1 or TRBD2 (6 bases each). The CDR3 is made up of 13 amino acids. In germline, CDR1 is SGHTA, CDR2 FQGNSA. Trimming took off 10 bases at V and 5 bases at J, with 17 bases between the two ends. DNA of the CDR3: TGTGCCACCACCACGGGGGCGGAGGAGACCCAGTACTTC. Translating gives CATTTGAEETQYF.

The V and J genes are TRBV28 and TRBJ1-5, with D possibly matching TRBD1 (6 bases). The germline V and J ends were trimmed by 5 bases and 0 bases, with 11 bases remaining between them. This CDR3 has 15 residues. The V gene's germline CDR1 is MDHEN and CDR2 SYDVKM. The DNA for the CDR3 is TGTGCCAGCAGTATAATACAGGGTAGCAATCAGCCCCAGCATTTT. Translating gives CASSIIQGSNQPQHF.

The J gene is TRBJ1-3, the V gene TRBV25-1; D ambiguous. The germline gives CDR1 MGHDK, CDR2 SYGVNS. The CDR3 length is 16 residues. V was trimmed by 2 bases and J by 1 base, leaving 12 bases between them. The CDR3 here is CASSEMRSASGNTIYF. The CDR3 DNA follows: TGTGCCAGCAGTGAAATGAGGTCGGCGTCTGGAAACACCATATATTTT. The full variable domain, rest sourced from reference TRBV25-1 and TRBJ1-3, is EADIYQTPRYLVIGTGKKITLECSQTMGHDKMYWYQQDPGMELHLIHYSYGVNSTEKGDLSSESTVSRIRTEHFPLTLESARPSHTSQYLCASSEMRSASGNTIYFGEGSWLTVV.

The chain combines TRBV7-3 with TRBJ2-1; D ambiguous. This CDR3 has 16 residues. The germline V gene encodes CDR1 SGHTA and CDR2 FQGTGA. V was pared by 0 bases and J by 3 bases, with 12 bases between. In nucleotides, the CDR3 is TGTGCCAGCAGCTTAACACTGGCTACCGGCTACAATGAGCAGTTCTTC. The encoded protein is CASSLTLATGYNEQFF.

In its sample, this clone was seen a few times. The chain uses TRBV6-6 and TRBJ2-5; the D is unclear. Trimming shortened V by 2 bases and J by 5 bases, and 3 bases separated the two germline ends. The CDR3 is made up of 11 amino acids. CDR1 and CDR2 (germline): MNHNY, SVGAGI (reference sequence). As DNA, the CDR3 is TGTGCCAGCAGTTACGGGGAGACCCAGTACTTC. Protein product: CASSYGETQYF.

The rearrangement uses TRBV4-3 and TRBJ2-1; possible D gene TRBD2, 5 bases. Germline assignment: CDR1 LGHNA and CDR2 YSLEER. Trimming left V 0 bases short and J 3 bases short, with 12 bases between. This CDR3 is 16 amino acids long. The CDR3 reads CASSQDWSGDYNEQFF. In DNA, the CDR3 is TGCGCCAGCAGCCAAGATTGGAGCGGAGACTACAATGAGCAGTTCTTC.

CDR3 in amino acids: CASSGQGAYEQYF. The CDR3 DNA sequence: TGTGCCAGCAGTGGACAGGGGGCCTACGAGCAGTACTTC. This chain links TRBV2 with TRBJ2-7; 9 bases fit TRBD1. The CDR3 contains 13 residues. The germline gives CDR1 SNHLY, CDR2 FYNNEI. V dropped 4 bases and J dropped 2; count of bases not matched to a gene: 0.

The genes are TRBV5-7 and TRBJ2-7; D is unclear. TRBV5-7 is recorded as an ORF, its role being uncertain. This CDR3 spans 14 amino acids. V was trimmed by 2 bases and J by 0 bases, leaving 9 bases between them. Written as DNA, the CDR3 is TGTGCCAGCAGCTTCGGCAGCCTCTCCTACGAGCAGTACTTC. Translation: CASSFGSLSYEQYF.

V and J are TRBV5-1 and TRBJ2-5; TRBD1 agrees at 7 bases. The J call may be wrong; the DNA end is better matched by TRBJ2-7. The CDR3 is 13 residues long. Looked up from germline, CDR1 is SGHRS and CDR2 is YFSETQ. CDR3 protein: CASSSTGAYEQYF. The DNA of the CDR3 is TGCGCCAGCAGCTCTACAGGGGCCTACGAGCAGTACTTC.